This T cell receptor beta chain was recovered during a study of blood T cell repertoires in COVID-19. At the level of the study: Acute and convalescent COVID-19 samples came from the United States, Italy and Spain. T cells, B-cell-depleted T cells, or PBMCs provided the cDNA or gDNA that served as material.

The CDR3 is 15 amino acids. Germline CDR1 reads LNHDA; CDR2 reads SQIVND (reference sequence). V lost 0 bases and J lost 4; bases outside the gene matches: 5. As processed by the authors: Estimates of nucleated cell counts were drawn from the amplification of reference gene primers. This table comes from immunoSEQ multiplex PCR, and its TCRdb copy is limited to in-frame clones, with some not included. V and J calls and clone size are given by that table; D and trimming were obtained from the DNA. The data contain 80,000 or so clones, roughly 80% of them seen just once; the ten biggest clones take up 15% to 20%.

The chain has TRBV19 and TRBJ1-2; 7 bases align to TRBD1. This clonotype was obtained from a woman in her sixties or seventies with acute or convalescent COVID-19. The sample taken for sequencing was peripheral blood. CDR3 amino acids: CASSIDAGQSYGYTF. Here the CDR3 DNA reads TGTGCCAGTAGTATAGATGCGGGACAGTCCTATGGCTACACCTTC.